Below are 13 T cell receptor beta chains sequenced from a single sample in a study of shared clonotypes between healthy human individuals. Here immunoSEQ multiplex PCR was the method, and the copy in TCRdb shows in-frame clones only, minus some. The sample has a few million clones; about 94% are singletons. What was sequenced was naive CD4+ T cells sorted from blood. Subset denoted: CD45RA+ positively selected. These TCRs come from a young man in good health.

This clone was seen a single time. The rearrangement links TRBV14 to TRBJ2-4; the match to TRBD1 covers 9 bases. The ends lost 4 bases at V and 6 bases at J; junction bases unmatched: 7. The CDR3 contains 15 residues. Per germline, CDR1 SGHDN and CDR2 FVKESK. CDR3 residues: CASSPPGTGLNIQYF. The CDR3, as DNA: TGTGCCAGCAGCCCCCCCGGGACAGGGTTAAACATTCAGTACTTC.

V usage is TRBV7-2 and J usage is TRBJ1-3, with a possible D match to TRBD1 (6 bases). V was cut by 5 bases and J by 2 bases, with 7 bases left in between. The CDR3 sequence is 13 residues long. Germline V CDR1 and CDR2: SGHTA, FQGNSA. CDR3 loop: CASSQGPGNTIYF. The CDR3 nucleotides read TGTGCCAGCAGCCAGGGGCCTGGAAACACCATATATTTT. The full variable domain, its missing parts supplied by reference TRBV7-2 and TRBJ1-3, is GAGVSQSPSNKVTEKGKDVELRCDPISGHTALYWYRQSLGQGLEFLIYFQGNSAPDKSGLPSDRFSAERTGGSVSTLTIQRTQQEDSAVYLCASSQGPGNTIYFGEGSWLTVV.

Only one count was recorded for this clone. Other DNA sequences within the sample encode an identical CDR3. CDR3 sequence (DNA): TGTGCCAGCTCAAGGCTAGCGAACACCGGGGAGCTGTTTTTT. It is translated as CASSRLANTGELFF. The rearrangement joins TRBV6-1 to TRBJ2-2; D remains unclear. In germline, CDR1 is MNHNS, CDR2 SASEGT. The CDR3 length is 14 residues. V lost 8 bases to trimming and J lost 0 bases, with 10 bases between them.

This sequence joins TRBV6-6 and TRBJ2-1, with TRBD1 matching 7 bases. The CDR3 totals 11 residues. Trimming took 2 bases from V and 15 from J; bases not matched to a gene: 4. Germline V gives CDR1 MNHNY, CDR2 SVGAGI (reference sequence). The CDR3 loop is CASSYQDRRFF. The DNA for the CDR3 is TGTGCCAGCAGTTACCAGGACAGGAGGTTCTTC.

This chain links TRBV19 with TRBJ2-5; D possibly corresponds to TRBD2 (5 bases). Trimming cost V 6 bases and J 4 bases, with 15 bases left between them. The CDR3 spans 14 residues. Germline-derived CDR1 and CDR2 are LNHDA and SQIVND (reference sequence). In DNA form, the CDR3 reads TGTGCCAGTAGACAAGCTGGCCGGGGAGAGACCCAGTACTTC. Its translation: CASRQAGRGETQYF.

The rearrangement joins TRBV7-8 to TRBJ2-2; 10 nucleotides match TRBD2. Trimming took 1 base from V and 4 from J; bases not matched to a gene: 6. Germline V gene sequence: CDR1 SGHVS, CDR2 FQNEAQ. This CDR3 comprises 17 residues. CDR3 sequence (DNA): TGTGCCAGCAGCTTAGTCGGGTCTAGCGGGAGCACCGGGGAGCTGTTTTTT. It yields the protein CASSLVGSSGSTGELFF.

The gene calls are TRBV7-9 and TRBJ2-2, with D possibly matching TRBD2 (7 bases). V was shortened by 6 bases and J by 7 bases, with 21 bases between the two germline ends. The germline V gene encodes CDR1 SEHNR and CDR2 FQNEAQ (reference sequence). CDR3 length: 16 amino acids. CDR3 in DNA: TGTGCCAGCAGGCTTACCGCGGGGGCAGCTAGCGGGGAGCTGTTTTTT. Translated, it gives CASRLTAGAASGELFF.

The gene calls are TRBV19 and TRBJ2-2; D is perhaps TRBD1 or TRBD2 (5 bases each). Trimming took 10 bases from V and 1 from J, leaving 16 bases between them. This CDR3 comprises 15 residues. Germline assignment: CDR1 LNHDA and CDR2 SQIVND (reference sequence). Here the CDR3 DNA reads TGTGCCACCAGGGACCTAGGACGGAACACCGGGGAGCTGTTTTTT. It translates to CATRDLGRNTGELFF. The whole variable domain, remainder taken from reference TRBV19 and TRBJ2-2, is DGGITQSPKYLFRKEGQNVTLSCEQNLNHDAMYWYRQDPGQGLRLIYYSQIVNDFQKGDIAEGYSVSREKKESFPLTVTSAQKNPTAFYLCATRDLGRNTGELFFGEGSRLTVL.

The chain joins TRBV7-6 to TRBJ2-5, with D perhaps matching TRBD1 or TRBD2 (5 bases each). Germline values: CDR1 SGHVS, CDR2 FNYEAQ. V lost 5 bases and J 0 bases, leaving 22 bases between the germline ends. The CDR3 consists of 18 residues. This CDR3 reads CASSPQWWGTADQETQYF. CDR3 nucleotide sequence: TGTGCCAGCAGCCCACAATGGTGGGGGACGGCGGACCAAGAGACCCAGTACTTC.

The genes are TRBV6-5 and TRBJ1-2; 8 nucleotides agree with TRBD1. From germline, CDR1 is MNHEY and CDR2 SVGAGI. J lost 2 bases, V lost 4 bases, and 3 bases had no gene match. The CDR3 is 14 amino acids. This CDR3 is CASSSAGGNYGYTF. CDR3 nucleotide sequence: TGTGCCAGCAGTTCCGCAGGGGGCAACTATGGCTACACCTTC.

Concerning this clone: The sample holds other DNA sequences that translate to the same CDR3. The chain uses TRBV9 and TRBJ2-1, with TRBD2 identical over 10 bases. This CDR3 spans 15 amino acids. The germline CDR1 and CDR2 sequences are SGDLS and YYNGEE. Germline trimming cut 0 bases from V and 4 bases from J; bases unmatched to any gene: 1. Written as DNA, the CDR3 is TGTGCCAGCAGCGTAGGAGCGGGAGGGTACAATGAGCAGTTCTTC. It is translated as CASSVGAGGYNEQFF.

This clone was observed once. The same CDR3 also results from other DNA sequences found in this sample. The V gene is TRBV14, the J gene TRBJ2-6; D remains ambiguous. The CDR3 is 13 amino acids. Germline V gene lookup returns CDR1 SGHDN and CDR2 FVKESK. V gave up 6 bases and J gave up 0 bases, with 3 bases separating them. For the CDR3, the DNA is TGTGCCAGCAGATCCTCTGGGGCCAACGTCCTGACTTTC. Protein sequence: CASRSSGANVLTF. Full variable domain (remainder filled in from reference TRBV14 and TRBJ2-6): EAGVTQFPSHSVIEKGQTVTLRCDPISGHDNLYWYRRVMGKEIKFLLHFVKESKQDESGMPNNRFLAERTGGTYSTLKVQPAELEDSGVYFCASRSSGANVLTFGAGSRLTVL.

This clone was seen a single time. The rearrangement joins TRBV5-1 to TRBJ2-5; D is possibly TRBD1 or TRBD2 (5 bases each). The CDR3 is 15 residues long. The germline gives CDR1 SGHRS, CDR2 YFSETQ. V lost 4 bases, J lost 5 bases, and 18 bases lay in between. The CDR3 bases are TGCGCCAGCAGCGCCGACGAGGGGTATTCGGAGACCCAGTACTTC. This encodes CASSADEGYSETQYF.